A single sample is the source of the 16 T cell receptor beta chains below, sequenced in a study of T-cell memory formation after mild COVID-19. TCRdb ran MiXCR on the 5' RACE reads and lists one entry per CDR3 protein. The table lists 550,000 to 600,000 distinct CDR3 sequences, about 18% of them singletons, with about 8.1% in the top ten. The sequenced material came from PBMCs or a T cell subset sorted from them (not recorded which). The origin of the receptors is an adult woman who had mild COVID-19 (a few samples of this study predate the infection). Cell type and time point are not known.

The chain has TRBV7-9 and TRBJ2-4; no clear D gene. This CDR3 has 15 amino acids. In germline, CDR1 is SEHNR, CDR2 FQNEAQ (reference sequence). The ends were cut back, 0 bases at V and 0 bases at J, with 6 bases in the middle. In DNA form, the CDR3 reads TGTGCCAGCAGCTTAGCGGATTTAGCCAAAAACATTCAGTACTTC. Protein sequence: CASSLADLAKNIQYF.

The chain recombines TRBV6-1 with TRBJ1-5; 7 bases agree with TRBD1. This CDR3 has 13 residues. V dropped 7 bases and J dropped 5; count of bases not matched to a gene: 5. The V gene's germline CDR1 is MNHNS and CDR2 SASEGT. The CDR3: CASIGGGHQPQHF. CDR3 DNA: TGTGCCAGCATTGGAGGGGGCCATCAGCCCCAGCATTTT.

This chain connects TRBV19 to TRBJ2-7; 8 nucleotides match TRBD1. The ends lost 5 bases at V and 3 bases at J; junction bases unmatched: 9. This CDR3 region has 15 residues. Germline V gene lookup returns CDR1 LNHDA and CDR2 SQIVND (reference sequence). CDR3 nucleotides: TGTGCCAGTAGTTATGGGACAGGATTGATCTACGAGCAGTACTTC. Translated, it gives CASSYGTGLIYEQYF.

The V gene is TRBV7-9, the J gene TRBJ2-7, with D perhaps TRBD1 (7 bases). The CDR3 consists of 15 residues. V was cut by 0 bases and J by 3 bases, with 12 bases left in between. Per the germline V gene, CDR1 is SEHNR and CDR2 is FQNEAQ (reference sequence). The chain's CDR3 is CASSLAGGQRYEQYF. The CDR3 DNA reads TGTGCCAGCAGCTTAGCCGGGGGACAGCGCTACGAGCAGTACTTC.

The DNA for the CDR3 is TGCAGCGTTAAAAAGACACGGGAAAATGAGCAGTTCTTC. Protein sequence: CSVKKTRENEQFF. This rearrangement joins TRBV29-1 to TRBJ2-1, with a weak D call TRBD2 (5 bases). Germline V gives CDR1 SQVTM, CDR2 ANQGSEA. The CDR3 covers 13 residues. Trimming shortened V by 5 bases and J by 7 bases, and 15 bases separated the two germline ends.

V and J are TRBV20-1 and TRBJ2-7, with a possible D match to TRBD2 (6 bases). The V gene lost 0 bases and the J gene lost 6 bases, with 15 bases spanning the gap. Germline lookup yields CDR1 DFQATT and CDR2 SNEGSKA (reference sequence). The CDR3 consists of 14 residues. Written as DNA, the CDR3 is TGCAGTGCTAGAGAATTTCTGGTCGGGGGCGAGCAGTACTTC. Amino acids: CSAREFLVGGEQYF.

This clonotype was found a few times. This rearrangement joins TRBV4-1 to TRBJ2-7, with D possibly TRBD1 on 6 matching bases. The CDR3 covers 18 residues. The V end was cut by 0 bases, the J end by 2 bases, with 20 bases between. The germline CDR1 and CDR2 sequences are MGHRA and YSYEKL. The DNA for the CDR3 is TGCGCCAGCAGCCAAGATGACCTGTTGGGGGCAGGGACCTACGAGCAGTACTTC. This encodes CASSQDDLLGAGTYEQYF.

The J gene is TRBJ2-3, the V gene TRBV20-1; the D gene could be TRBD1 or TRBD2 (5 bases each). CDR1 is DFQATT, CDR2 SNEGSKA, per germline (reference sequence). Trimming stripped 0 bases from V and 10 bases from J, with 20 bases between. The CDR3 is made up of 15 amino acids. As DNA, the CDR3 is TGCAGTGCTAGAGATCGGGACCGGGGCATGTTGGCGCAGTATTTT. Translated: CSARDRDRGMLAQYF.

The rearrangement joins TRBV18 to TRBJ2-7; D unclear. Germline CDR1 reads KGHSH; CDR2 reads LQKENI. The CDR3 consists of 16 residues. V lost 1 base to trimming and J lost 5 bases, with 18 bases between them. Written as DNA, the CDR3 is TGTGCCAGCTCACCACGCTTTGGCGTGAAGGGTAACGAGCAGTACTTC. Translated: CASSPRFGVKGNEQYF.

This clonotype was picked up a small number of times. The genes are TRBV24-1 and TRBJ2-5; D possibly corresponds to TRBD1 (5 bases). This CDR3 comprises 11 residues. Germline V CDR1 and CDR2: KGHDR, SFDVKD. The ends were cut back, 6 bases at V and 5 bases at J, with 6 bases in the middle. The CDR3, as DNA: TGTGCCACCAGTAGGGGCGAGACCCAGTACTTC. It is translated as CATSRGETQYF.

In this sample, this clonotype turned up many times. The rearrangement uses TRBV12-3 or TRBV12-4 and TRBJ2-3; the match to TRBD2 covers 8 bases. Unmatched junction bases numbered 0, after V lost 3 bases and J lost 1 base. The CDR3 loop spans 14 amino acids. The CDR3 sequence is CASSFGGGTDTQYF. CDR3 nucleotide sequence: TGTGCCAGCAGTTTCGGGGGGGGCACAGATACGCAGTATTTT.

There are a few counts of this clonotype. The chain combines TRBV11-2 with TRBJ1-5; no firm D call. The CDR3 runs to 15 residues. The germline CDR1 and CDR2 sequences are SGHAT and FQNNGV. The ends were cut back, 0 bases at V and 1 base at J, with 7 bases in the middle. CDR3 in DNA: TGTGCCAGCAGCTTAGATGTGTGGAGCAATCAGCCCCAGCATTTT. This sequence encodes CASSLDVWSNQPQHF.

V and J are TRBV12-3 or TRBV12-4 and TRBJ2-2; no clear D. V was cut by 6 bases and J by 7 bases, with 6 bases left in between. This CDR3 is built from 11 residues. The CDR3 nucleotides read TGTGCCAGCAGCTCATACGGGGAGCTGTTTTTT. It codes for CASSSYGELFF.

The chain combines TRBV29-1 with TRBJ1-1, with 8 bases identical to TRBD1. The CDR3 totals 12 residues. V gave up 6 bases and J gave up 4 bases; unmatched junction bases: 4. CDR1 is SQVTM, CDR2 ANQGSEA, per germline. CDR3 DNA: TGCAGCGTCCGGACAGGGCTCACTGAAGCTTTCTTT. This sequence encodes CSVRTGLTEAFF.

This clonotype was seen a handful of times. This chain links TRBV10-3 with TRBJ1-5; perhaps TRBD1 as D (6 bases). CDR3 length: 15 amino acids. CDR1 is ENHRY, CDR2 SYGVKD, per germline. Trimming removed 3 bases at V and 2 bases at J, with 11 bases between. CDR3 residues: CAISEFRQGNQPQHF. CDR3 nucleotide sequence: TGTGCCATCAGTGAATTCCGACAGGGCAATCAGCCCCAGCATTTT.

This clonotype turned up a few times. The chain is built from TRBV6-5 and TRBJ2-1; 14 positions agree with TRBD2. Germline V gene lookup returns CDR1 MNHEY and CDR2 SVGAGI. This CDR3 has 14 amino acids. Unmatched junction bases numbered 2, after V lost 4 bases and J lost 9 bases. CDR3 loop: CASSSGLAGVEQFF. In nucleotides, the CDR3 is TGTGCCAGCAGTTCGGGACTAGCGGGAGTTGAGCAGTTCTTC.